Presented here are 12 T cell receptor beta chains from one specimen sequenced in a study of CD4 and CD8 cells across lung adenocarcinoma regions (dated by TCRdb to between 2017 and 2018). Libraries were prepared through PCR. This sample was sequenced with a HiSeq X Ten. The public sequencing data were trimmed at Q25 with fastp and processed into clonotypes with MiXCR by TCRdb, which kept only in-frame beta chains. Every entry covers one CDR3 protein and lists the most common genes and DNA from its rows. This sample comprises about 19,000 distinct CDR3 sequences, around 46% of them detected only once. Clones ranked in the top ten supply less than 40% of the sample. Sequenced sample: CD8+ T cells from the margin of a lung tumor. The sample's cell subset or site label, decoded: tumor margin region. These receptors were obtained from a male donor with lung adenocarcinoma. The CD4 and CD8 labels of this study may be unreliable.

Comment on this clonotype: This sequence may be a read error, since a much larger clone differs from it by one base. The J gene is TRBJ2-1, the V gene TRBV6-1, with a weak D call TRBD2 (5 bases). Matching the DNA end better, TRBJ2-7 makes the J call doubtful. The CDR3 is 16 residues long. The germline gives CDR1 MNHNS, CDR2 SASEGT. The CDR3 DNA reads TGTGCCAGCAGCAGCTATCGCGGGCGATCCTACAATGAGCAGTACTTC. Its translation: CASSSYRGRSYNEQYF.

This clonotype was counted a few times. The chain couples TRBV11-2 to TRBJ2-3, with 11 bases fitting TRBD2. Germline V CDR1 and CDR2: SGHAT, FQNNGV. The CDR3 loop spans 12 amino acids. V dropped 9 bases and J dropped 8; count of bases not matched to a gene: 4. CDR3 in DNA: TGTGCCAGTACTAGCGGGAGTGGTACGCAGTATTTT. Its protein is CASTSGSGTQYF.

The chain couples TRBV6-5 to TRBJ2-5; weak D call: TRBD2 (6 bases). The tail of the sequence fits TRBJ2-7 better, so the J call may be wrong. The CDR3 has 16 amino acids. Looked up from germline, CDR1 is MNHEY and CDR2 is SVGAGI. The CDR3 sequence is CASSYSGLGLPYEQYF. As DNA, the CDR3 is TGTGCCAGCAGTTACTCTGGCCTGGGACTCCCCTACGAGCAGTACTTC.

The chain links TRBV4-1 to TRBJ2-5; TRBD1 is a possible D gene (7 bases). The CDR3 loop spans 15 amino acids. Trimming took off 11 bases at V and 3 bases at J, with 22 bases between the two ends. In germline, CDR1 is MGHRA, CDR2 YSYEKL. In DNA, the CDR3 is TGCGCCGCGGGGCAAGGGGGCGGGGACAAAGAGACCCAGTACTTC. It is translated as CAAGQGGGDKETQYF.

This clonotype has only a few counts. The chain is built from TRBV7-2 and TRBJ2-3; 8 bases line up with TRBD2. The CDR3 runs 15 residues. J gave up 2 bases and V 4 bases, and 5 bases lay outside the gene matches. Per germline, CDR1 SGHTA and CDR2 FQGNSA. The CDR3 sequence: CASSSSAGVTDTQYF. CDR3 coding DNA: TGTGCCAGCAGCTCATCAGCGGGAGTCACAGATACGCAGTATTTT.

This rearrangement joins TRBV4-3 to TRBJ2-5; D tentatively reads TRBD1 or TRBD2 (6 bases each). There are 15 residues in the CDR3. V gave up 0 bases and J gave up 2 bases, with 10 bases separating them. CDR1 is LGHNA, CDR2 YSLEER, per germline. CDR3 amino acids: CASSQERGAQETQYF. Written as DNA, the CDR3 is TGCGCCAGCAGCCAAGAGAGGGGGGCACAAGAGACCCAGTACTTC.

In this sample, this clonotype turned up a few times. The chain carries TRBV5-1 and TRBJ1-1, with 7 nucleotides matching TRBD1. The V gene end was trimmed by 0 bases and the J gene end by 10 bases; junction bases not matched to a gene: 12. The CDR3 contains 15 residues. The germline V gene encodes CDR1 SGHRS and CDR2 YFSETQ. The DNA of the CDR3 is TGCGCCAGCAGCTTGGACCTACAGGGGACAGCGAGAGCTTTCTTT. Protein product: CASSLDLQGTARAFF.

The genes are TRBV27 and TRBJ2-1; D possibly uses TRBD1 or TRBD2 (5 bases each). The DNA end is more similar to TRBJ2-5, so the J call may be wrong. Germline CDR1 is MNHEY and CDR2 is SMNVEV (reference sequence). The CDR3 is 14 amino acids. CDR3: CASSPNWGSETQYF. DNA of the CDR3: TGTGCCAGCAGCCCGAATTGGGGGAGCGAGACCCAGTACTTC.

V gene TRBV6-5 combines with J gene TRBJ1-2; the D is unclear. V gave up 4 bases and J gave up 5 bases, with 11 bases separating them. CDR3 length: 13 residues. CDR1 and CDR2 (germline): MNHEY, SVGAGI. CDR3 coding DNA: TGTGCCAGCAGTTCGGGTGGGAGGTATGGCTACACCTTC. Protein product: CASSSGGRYGYTF.

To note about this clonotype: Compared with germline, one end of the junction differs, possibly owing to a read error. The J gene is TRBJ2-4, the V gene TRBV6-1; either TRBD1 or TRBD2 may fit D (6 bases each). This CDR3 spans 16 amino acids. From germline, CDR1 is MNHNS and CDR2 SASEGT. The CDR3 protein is CASSEAGTGAEDTQYF. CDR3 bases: TGTGCCAGCAGTGAAGCCGGGACGGGGGCCGAGGATACGCAGTACTTT.

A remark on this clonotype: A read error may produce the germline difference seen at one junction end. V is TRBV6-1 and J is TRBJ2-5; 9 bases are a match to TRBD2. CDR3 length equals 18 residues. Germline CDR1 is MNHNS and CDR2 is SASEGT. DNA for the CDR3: TGTGCCAGCAGCGAGGCGGGAGGGGGGGGCCGAGACCAAGAGACCCAGTATTTC. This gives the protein CASSEAGGGGRDQETQYF.

Here the CDR3 reads CASSLGAIREQFF. The DNA for the CDR3 is TGTGCCAGCAGTTTGGGGGCGATCAGAGAGCAGTTCTTC. This chain uses TRBV12-3 or TRBV12-4 with TRBJ2-1, with D possibly matching TRBD1 (6 bases). The CDR3 spans 13 residues. V gave up 3 bases and J gave up 10 bases, with 13 bases separating them.